One and the same sample provided the 4 T cell receptor beta chains below, sequenced in a study of control samples from healthy donors and cancer patients. TCRdb's table, derived via immunoSEQ multiplex PCR, lists solely in-frame clones and lacks some. The sample contains 60,000 to 75,000 clones, more than 70% of which appear only once. Specimen: PBMCs. The origin of the receptors is a woman aged 45-65 years with head and neck cancer.

This clone was counted only a few times. The chain uses TRBV10-3 and TRBJ1-5; a weak D match, TRBD1 (6 bases). CDR1 and CDR2 (germline): ENHRY, SYGVKD. With 3 bases removed from V and 3 bases from J, the gap between germline ends came to 9 bases. This CDR3 contains 14 residues. CDR3 DNA: TGTGCCATCAGTGACGGGGGCTCCAATCAGCCCCAGCATTTT. Amino acids: CAISDGGSNQPQHF.

The CDR3 region is CASSLDRTGVETQYF. In DNA form, the CDR3 reads TGTGCCAGCAGCTTAGATCGGACAGGGGTAGAGACCCAGTACTTC. The V call is TRBV7-9, the J call TRBJ2-5; TRBD1 aligns across 9 bases. Germline-derived CDR1 and CDR2 are SEHNR and FQNEAQ (reference sequence). Unmatched junction bases numbered 4, after V lost 1 base and J lost 4 bases. The CDR3 sequence is 15 residues long. The full variable domain, with the rest looked up from reference TRBV7-9 and TRBJ2-5, is DTGVSQNPRHKITKRGQNVTFRCDPISEHNRLYWYRQTLGQGPEFLTYFQNEAQLEKSRLLSDRFSAERPKGSFSTLEIQRTEQGDSAMYLCASSLDRTGVETQYFGPGTRLLVL.

V is TRBV18 and J is TRBJ2-7; possibly TRBD2 for D (5 bases). The CDR3 extends over 14 amino acids. V shed 5 bases and J shed 3 bases, with 14 bases lying between them. The germline V gene has CDR1 KGHSH and CDR2 LQKENI. This CDR3 reads CASSFETGNYEQYF. The DNA of the CDR3 is TGTGCCAGCTCATTCGAGACGGGGAACTACGAGCAGTACTTC.

The CDR3 reads CASSHRQGTGELFF. The DNA for the CDR3 is TGTGCCAGCAGCCATAGGCAGGGGACCGGGGAGCTGTTTTTT. The chain links TRBV7-6 to TRBJ2-2; tentatively, D is TRBD1 (6 bases). V lost 5 bases and J 5 bases, leaving 12 bases between the germline ends. Germline lookup yields CDR1 SGHVS and CDR2 FNYEAQ. The CDR3 spans 14 residues.